This T cell receptor beta chain was identified in a study of T cells expressing NK-cell markers. Whole-study results and caveats: For a handful of donors, these clonotypes were likewise the leading ones in the CD3+CD56-NKG2C+ fraction.

As for this clonotype: Its antigen remains unidentified.

TCRdb re-called the 5' RACE reads; every CDR3 protein appears as one record, without DNA. The sample holds 550,000 to 600,000 distinct CDR3 sequences. The TCR sequence derives from a young man in good health. Material for sequencing was blood T cells: a sorted CD56 or NKG2C T cell subset, CD4+ or CD8+ T cells, or bulk PBMC T cells (not recorded which).

The CDR3 loop reads CASSEGGLGYTQYF. This rearrangement joins TRBV27 to TRBJ2-3; TCRdb lists TRBD2, though no DNA is available to test this call. Germline V lookup: CDR1 MNHEY, CDR2 SMNVEV (reference sequence). The CDR3 contains 14 residues.